Below, 22 T cell receptor beta chains from the same sample are listed, as sequenced in a study of T cells in Graves' hyperthyroidism and ophthalmopathy. From RNA transcripts, TCR beta CDR3 regions were amplified. In the first-round RT-PCR of the TCR CDR3, the HTBI primer set was used. TCRdb used MiXCR to reprocess the multiplex PCR reads, holding one entry per CDR3 protein. This table has around 700,000 distinct CDR3 sequences, around 19% appearing once. Sequencing was done on a sample of blood. These receptors all come from a woman aged 45 to 65 with Graves' hyperthyroidism that later progressed to Graves' ophthalmopathy.

V usage is TRBV5-1 and J usage is TRBJ1-4; D is perhaps TRBD1 (5 bases). With 5 bases removed from V and 8 bases from J, the gap between germline ends came to 19 bases. Germline V CDR1 and CDR2: SGHRS, YFSETQ. This CDR3 contains 15 residues. CDR3 residues: CASRPHDGTLEKLFF. The CDR3, as DNA: TGCGCCAGCAGACCTCACGACGGGACGTTAGAAAAACTGTTTTTT.

This clonotype was seen ten or more times. This sequence joins TRBV5-1 and TRBJ2-3; perhaps TRBD1 as D (6 bases). Per germline, CDR1 SGHRS and CDR2 YFSETQ. CDR3 size: 16 residues. Trimming took 2 bases from V and 0 from J, leaving 13 bases between them. Here the CDR3 DNA reads TGCGCCAGCAGCTTCCGGACAGACATTAGCACAGATACGCAGTATTTT. Translated: CASSFRTDISTDTQYF.

This clonotype was seen a few times. The V gene is TRBV15, the J gene TRBJ1-1; D is perhaps TRBD1 (5 bases). CDR1 and CDR2 (germline): LNHNV, YYDKDF (reference sequence). There are 15 residues in the CDR3. V was pared by 2 bases and J by 1 base, with 11 bases between. CDR3 sequence: CATSRSRAGNTEAFF. The CDR3 region has the DNA TGTGCCACCAGCAGAAGCAGGGCCGGGAACACTGAAGCTTTCTTT.

At least ten counts were recorded for this clonotype. This rearrangement joins TRBV20-1 to TRBJ2-2, with TRBD2 identical over 8 bases. V lost 3 bases, J lost 4 bases, and 1 base stayed unmatched. The germline V gene has CDR1 DFQATT and CDR2 SNEGSKA (reference sequence). CDR3 size: 13 residues. The CDR3 region has the DNA TGCAGTGCTAGCGGGGGGGCCACCGGGGAGCTGTTTTTT. This sequence encodes CSASGGATGELFF.

This chain connects TRBV6-5 to TRBJ1-2; TRBD1 might be the D (6 bases). Per germline, CDR1 MNHEY and CDR2 SVGAGI. The CDR3 runs 13 residues. Trimming cost V 2 bases and J 5 bases, with 9 bases left between them. The CDR3 region is CASSYTGQYGYTF. CDR3 sequence (DNA): TGTGCCAGCAGTTACACAGGACAGTATGGCTACACCTTC.

This clonotype was recorded at least ten times. The chain links TRBV3-1 to TRBJ2-3; 7 bases map to TRBD2. CDR1 and CDR2 (germline): LGHDT, YNNKEL (reference sequence). The V and J ends lost 3 bases and 1 base, in that order; junction bases with no gene match: 7. This CDR3 contains 16 residues. The CDR3: CASSHKPTSGTDTQYF. CDR3 coding DNA: TGTGCCAGCAGCCACAAACCTACTAGCGGCACAGATACGCAGTATTTT.

The chain carries TRBV27 and TRBJ2-1; possibly TRBD2 for D (6 bases). This CDR3 has 15 amino acids. CDR1 and CDR2 (germline): MNHEY, SMNVEV (reference sequence). V lost 0 bases to trimming and J lost 6 bases, with 12 bases between them. The CDR3 region is CASSLSTGGFNEQFF. As DNA, the CDR3 is TGTGCCAGCAGTTTATCTACTGGGGGGTTCAATGAGCAGTTCTTC.

This clonotype has a count of ten or more. The chain links TRBV11-2 to TRBJ1-1; TRBD1 is a possible D gene (5 bases). Germline CDR1 and CDR2: SGHAT and FQNNGV. Deletions cut 3 bases from V and 4 bases from J, with 18 bases between. The CDR3 sequence is 16 residues long. CDR3 residues: CASSFRPGLVSTEAFF. As DNA, the CDR3 is TGTGCCAGCAGCTTCCGGCCAGGGCTGGTAAGCACTGAAGCTTTCTTT.

The V gene is TRBV24-1, the J gene TRBJ2-2; 8 bases align to TRBD1. Germline V gene lookup returns CDR1 KGHDR and CDR2 SFDVKD. The ends lost 3 bases at V and 0 bases at J; junction bases unmatched: 2. CDR3 length equals 16 residues. The CDR3 sequence: CATSDPGGANTGELFF. The DNA for the CDR3 is TGTGCCACCAGTGATCCAGGGGGCGCGAACACCGGGGAGCTGTTTTTT.

This clonotype was found many times. The rearrangement uses TRBV10-3 and TRBJ1-2; D may be TRBD1 (5 bases). V shed 0 bases and J shed 2 bases, with 19 bases lying between them. Per the germline V gene, CDR1 is ENHRY and CDR2 is SYGVKD. The CDR3 length is 18 residues. The chain's CDR3 is CAISESGPFVTGNYGYTF. As DNA, the CDR3 is TGTGCCATCAGTGAGTCAGGCCCTTTTGTTACAGGCAACTATGGCTACACCTTC.

This clonotype was seen only a few times. The rearrangement joins TRBV7-9 to TRBJ1-2; D gene ambiguous. Trimming left V 4 bases short and J 4 bases short, with 22 bases between. Germline values: CDR1 SEHNR, CDR2 FQNEAQ (reference sequence). The CDR3 has 17 amino acids. CDR3 amino acids: CASSSTVVEGPVYGYTF. The CDR3 DNA reads TGTGCCAGCAGCTCAACAGTCGTAGAGGGCCCTGTCTATGGCTACACCTTC.

CDR3 region: CSAAAAPNQPQHF. CDR3 DNA sequence: TGCAGTGCTGCCGCGGCCCCGAATCAGCCCCAGCATTTT. This chain links TRBV20-1 with TRBJ1-5; D unresolved. Germline V gene data show CDR1 as DFQATT and CDR2 as SNEGSKA (reference sequence). V was trimmed by 5 bases and J by 4 bases, leaving 12 bases between them. The CDR3 covers 13 residues.

V gene TRBV5-6 combines with J gene TRBJ2-4; D is undetermined. The ends were cut back, 0 bases at V and 0 bases at J, with 10 bases in the middle. The CDR3 is 16 residues long. Germline loops: CDR1 SGHDT, CDR2 YYEEEE. The CDR3 protein is CASSLVLELAKNIQYF. Here the CDR3 DNA reads TGTGCCAGCAGCTTGGTGTTAGAACTAGCCAAAAACATTCAGTACTTC.

This clonotype was seen at least ten times. The V call is TRBV5-1, the J call TRBJ2-5; D is possibly TRBD1 (5 bases). The germline CDR1 and CDR2 sequences are SGHRS and YFSETQ. The CDR3 has 14 amino acids. The V gene lost 6 bases and the J gene lost 4 bases, with 16 bases spanning the gap. DNA of the CDR3: TGCGCCAGCACCAATCTTAGGGGTGGAGAGACCCAGTACTTC. This translates into CASTNLRGGETQYF.

The V call is TRBV6-5, the J call TRBJ1-1; D is perhaps TRBD1 (6 bases). V was clipped by 2 bases and J by 1 base, with 17 bases between them. The CDR3 sequence is 17 residues long. Germline CDR1 is MNHEY and CDR2 is SVGAGI. CDR3 protein: CASSYTQTGNTNTEAFF. The CDR3 DNA is TGTGCCAGCAGTTACACACAGACAGGAAATACGAACACTGAAGCTTTCTTT.

This clonotype came up many times. The CDR3 bases are TGTGGCGGGACCAGCTCCTATAATTCACCCCTCCACTTT. It encodes CGGTSSYNSPLHF. The chain has TRBV7-9 and TRBJ1-6; TRBD1 might be the D (5 bases). The CDR3 covers 13 residues. Germline loops: CDR1 SEHNR, CDR2 FQNEAQ (reference sequence).

The sample holds a few counts of this clonotype. This rearrangement joins TRBV7-6 to TRBJ2-7; 8 bases align to TRBD1. The germline gives CDR1 SGHVS, CDR2 FNYEAQ. V was pared by 2 bases and J by 0 bases, with 3 bases of the junction left unmatched. The CDR3 spans 15 residues. Here the CDR3 reads CASSLSDRASYEQYF. DNA of the CDR3: TGTGCCAGCAGCTTATCGGACAGGGCCTCCTACGAGCAGTACTTC.

DNA for the CDR3: TGTGCCAGCCGGGAAGTCGGTGGGTCTAATGAAAAACTGTTTTTT. It translates to CASREVGGSNEKLFF. The V and J genes are TRBV6-2 or TRBV6-3 and TRBJ1-4, with no clear D. The CDR3 is made up of 15 amino acids. V was trimmed by 8 bases and J by 3 bases, leaving 16 bases between them. CDR1 and CDR2 from the germline V gene are MNHEY and SVGEGT.

The J gene is TRBJ2-1, the V gene TRBV7-9, with 9 bases identical to TRBD1. This CDR3 is built from 17 residues. V lost 6 bases to trimming and J lost 0 bases; unmatched junction nucleotides: 9. CDR1 is SEHNR, CDR2 FQNEAQ, per germline (reference sequence). CDR3 sequence (DNA): TGTGCCAGCAGATTTACCGGGACAGGGAGCTCCTACAATGAGCAGTTCTTC. Protein product: CASRFTGTGSSYNEQFF.

This clonotype came up a few times. The CDR3 DNA reads TGTGCCAGCAGTGAATGGGACAGGGAAGGCGAGCAGTACTTC. Translating it yields CASSEWDREGEQYF. The J gene is TRBJ2-7, the V gene TRBV25-1, with TRBD1 matching 9 bases. The CDR3 sequence is 14 residues long. The V gene end was trimmed by 1 base and the J gene end by 6 bases; junction bases not matched to a gene: 4. From germline, CDR1 is MGHDK and CDR2 SYGVNS.

For this clonotype: This may come from a read error, since a much larger clone is one base off. This chain connects TRBV12-3 or TRBV12-4 to TRBJ1-1; TRBD1 is a possible D gene (5 bases). The ends were cut back, 4 bases at V and 0 bases at J, with 6 bases in the middle. The length of the CDR3 is 13 residues. The CDR3 sequence is CASSWTMNTEAFF. The CDR3 DNA sequence: TGTGCCAGCAGTTGGACAATGAACACTGAAGCTTTCTTT.

J is TRBJ1-1 and V is TRBV5-1, with 8 positions matching TRBD1. V lost 0 bases and J lost 4; bases outside the gene matches: 2. This CDR3 is 14 amino acids long. Germline CDR1 and CDR2: SGHRS and YFSETQ. The chain's CDR3 is CASSLAGTGTEAFF. The CDR3 coding sequence is TGCGCCAGCAGCTTGGCGGGGACAGGCACTGAAGCTTTCTTT.